Listed here is a single T cell receptor beta chain. Its antigen remains unknown. PCR used 60 Vbeta primers and 13 Jbeta primers. TCRdb's table, derived via immunoSEQ multiplex PCR, lists solely in-frame clones and lacks some. The sample includes about 210,000 clones, 75% to 90% seen only once; the top ten take around 0.3%. Healthy donors of bone marrow made up the group. This sample stems from a study of cytomegalovirus exposure and HLA in healthy donors. General study results and limits: Later on, a genetic analysis was performed. It linked a missense variant in DCLRE1C with V- and J-gene trimming of TCR beta. In vitro data verified a few CMV-associated chains as specific for CMV antigens.

Trimming took off 0 bases at V and 5 bases at J, with 7 bases between the two ends. Germline loops: CDR1 PRHDT, CDR2 FYEKMQ (reference sequence). This CDR3 contains 13 residues. The TCR sequence derives from a woman younger than 45 in good health and CMV-seronegative. The V call is TRBV13, the J call TRBJ1-2; the D is unclear. Sequenced input: PBMCs. The CDR3 is CASSLGTLYGYTF. CDR3 coding DNA: TGTGCCAGCAGCTTAGGGACATTATATGGCTACACCTTC.